This T cell receptor beta chain is drawn from a study of shared clonotypes between healthy human individuals. Study conclusions and caveats: Naive subsets generally exceeded memory subsets in estimated richness. Sharing across four donors was highest in naive CD4 (roughly 5%) and lowest in memory CD8 (around 0.4%).

The junction had 11 bases not matched to a gene; V was cut back by 0 bases and J by 7 bases. Germline V gives CDR1 MNHEY, CDR2 SMNVEV (reference sequence). The CDR3 has 18 residues. Worth noting for this clone: The antigen is not known.

Assay: immunoSEQ multiplex PCR; the TCRdb copy retains only in-frame clones and omits some. The sample lists roughly 1 million clones; approximately 70% were seen once. This chain links TRBV27 with TRBJ1-6; 8 nucleotides align to TRBD1. The sample was memory CD4+ T cells sorted from blood. Subset: CD45RA-negative fraction. The sequence was collected from a man between 18 and 35 years old in good health. CDR3 amino acids: CASSLSLRQGITNSPLHF. The CDR3 DNA follows: TGTGCCAGCAGTTTATCGCTCCGACAGGGGATAACGAATTCACCCCTCCACTTT.